The entry below describes one TCR beta chain. These data originate in a study of blood T cell repertoires in COVID-19. The wider study: The analysed material was cDNA or gDNA that came from T cells, B-cell-depleted T cells, or PBMCs.

Germline V CDR1 and CDR2: SQVTM, ANQGSEA. The V end lost 4 bases, the J end lost 2 bases, and 2 bases lay between the germline ends. The CDR3 has 10 residues. Methods used by the authors: The authors estimated nucleated cell counts from reference gene primer amplification. Only in-frame clones appear in the TCRdb table, and some are missing; sequencing was by immunoSEQ multiplex PCR. V, J and clone size reflect that table, while D and trimming were determined from the DNA. The sample holds about 18,000 clones, 75% to 90% seen once. Material: peripheral blood. This chain connects TRBV29-1 to TRBJ2-5, with D unclear. The source of this sequence is a man aged 55 to 70 with active COVID-19. Written as DNA, the CDR3 is TGCAGCGTTGCTCAAGAGACCCAGTACTTC. This codes for CSVAQETQYF.